One and the same sample provided the 8 T cell receptor beta chains below, sequenced in a study of glioma-infiltrating T cells after dendritic cell vaccination. Only in-frame clones appear in the TCRdb table, and some are missing; sequencing was by immunoSEQ multiplex PCR. The sample has about 87,000 clones, roughly 90% seen once. Here the sequenced sample was blood, taken before dendritic cell vaccination. The receptors come from a human donor with glioblastoma.

The J gene is TRBJ2-1, the V gene TRBV6-5, with D tentatively TRBD2 (5 bases). There are 15 residues in the CDR3. V gave up 2 bases and J gave up 10 bases, with 18 bases separating them. Germline V gene sequence: CDR1 MNHEY, CDR2 SVGAGI. The CDR3 is CASSYAWASRQEQFF. The CDR3, as DNA: TGTGCCAGCAGTTACGCCTGGGCTAGCCGTCAAGAGCAGTTCTTC.

This clone was counted between two and nine times. The chain employs TRBV7-9 and TRBJ2-1, with 8 nucleotides matching TRBD2. J gave up 5 bases and V 2 bases, and 5 bases lay outside the gene matches. The CDR3 has 15 residues. CDR1 and CDR2 (germline): SEHNR, FQNEAQ (reference sequence). The CDR3, as DNA: TGTGCCAGCAGCTTAACGGGAGGGCCGGACAATGAGCAGTTCTTC. Translated: CASSLTGGPDNEQFF. The full variable domain, in which reference TRBV7-9 and TRBJ2-1 provide the parts outside the CDR3, is DTGVSQNPRHKITKRGQNVTFRCDPISEHNRLYWYRQTLGQGPEFLTYFQNEAQLEKSRLLSDRFSAERPKGSFSTLEIQRTEQGDSAMYLCASSLTGGPDNEQFFGPGTRLTVL.

The chain is built from TRBV7-2 and TRBJ1-1; 7 bases map to TRBD1. This CDR3 spans 15 amino acids. The V segment lost 4 bases and the J segment 1 base; nucleotides outside the gene matches: 6. Germline values: CDR1 SGHTA, CDR2 FQGNSA. Here the CDR3 reads CASSSDRARNTEAFF. CDR3 DNA sequence: TGTGCCAGCAGCTCCGACAGGGCTCGGAACACTGAAGCTTTCTTT.

The chain combines TRBV4-1 with TRBJ2-6; 11 bases are shared with TRBD1. CDR1 MGHRA and CDR2 YSYEKL come from the germline V gene. The V segment lost 2 bases and the J segment 2 bases; nucleotides outside the gene matches: 11. This CDR3 is 20 amino acids long. CDR3 bases: TGCGCCAGCAGCCAAAGGACAGGGGGCGTAAGGCCGCCTGGGGCCAACGTCCTGACTTTC. Its protein product is CASSQRTGGVRPPGANVLTF.

The chain joins TRBV27 to TRBJ2-3, with 7 bases identical to TRBD2. V gave up 2 bases and J gave up 1 base; unmatched junction bases: 3. The CDR3 covers 15 residues. The germline V gene encodes CDR1 MNHEY and CDR2 SMNVEV (reference sequence). The CDR3 DNA is TGTGCCAGCAGTTTAGGACTAGTGGGCACAGATACGCAGTATTTT. Translation gives CASSLGLVGTDTQYF.

This clone has more than one count but fewer than ten. V is TRBV2 and J is TRBJ1-5; no definite D call. CDR3 length: 15 residues. V was pared by 0 bases and J by 5 bases, with 11 bases between. Germline V lookup: CDR1 SNHLY, CDR2 FYNNEI. CDR3 sequence: CASSEARRDDQPQHF. CDR3 nucleotides: TGTGCCAGCAGTGAAGCGCGGAGAGACGATCAGCCCCAGCATTTT.

This chain uses TRBV30 with TRBJ2-5; 10 nucleotides align to TRBD1. Unmatched junction bases numbered 9, after V lost 6 bases and J lost 14 bases. Per germline, CDR1 GTSNPN and CDR2 SVGIG (reference sequence). The CDR3 runs 11 residues. The CDR3 DNA follows: TGTGCCTGCCTATCCCGGGACAGGGGTTACTTC. This gives the protein CACLSRDRGYF.

The V and J genes are TRBV29-1 and TRBJ1-5, with 8 nucleotides matching TRBD1. Trimming took 6 bases from V and 6 from J; bases not matched to a gene: 7. Per the germline V gene, CDR1 is SQVTM and CDR2 is ANQGSEA. The CDR3 is made up of 13 amino acids. The CDR3 DNA follows: TGCAGCGTCGGACAGGGTGGGGGTCAGCCCCAGCATTTT. As protein: CSVGQGGGQPQHF.